This is a list of T cell receptor beta chains from one sample in a study of a mutant IDH1 vaccine in newly diagnosed glioma. Antigen specificity for these receptors is unknown. Assay: immunoSEQ multiplex PCR; the TCRdb copy retains only in-frame clones and omits some. Of about 53,000 clones in the sample, around 80% were seen once. The sample in question was PBMCs, obtained from a glioma patient whose treatment included an IDH1 peptide vaccine. These receptors all stem from a woman aged 45 to 65 with glioma. Both conserved end residues are part of each CDR3. A D gene is named only where the DNA matches it firmly. Not all rows give a size; the values are once, few, many and, for expanded clones, a class.

clone_size j_call v_call d_call cdr3_aa cdr3_nt
. TRBJ1-6 TRBV5-1 TRBD1 CASSLEGTGNSPLHF TGCGCCAGCAGCTTGGAAGGGACAGGGAATTCACCCCTCCACTTT
. TRBJ1-2 TRBV11-1 . CASSAPGTLNYGYTF TGTGCCAGCAGCGCGCCCGGGACTCTTAACTATGGCTACACCTTC
. TRBJ1-2 TRBV5-1 . CASSFQGSDGYTF TGCGCCAGCAGCTTTCAGGGTTCGGATGGCTACACCTTC
. TRBJ1-2 TRBV27 . CASTPWAGFDGYTF TGTGCCAGCACCCCCTGGGCGGGTTTTGATGGCTACACCTTC
. TRBJ1-5 TRBV6-5 . CASSQGRGQPQHF TGTGCCAGCAGCCAGGGGAGGGGTCAGCCCCAGCATTTT
. TRBJ2-1 TRBV2 TRBD2 CASFRAGGHNEQFF TGTGCCAGCTTCAGGGCGGGGGGGCACAATGAGCAGTTCTTC
. TRBJ2-7 TRBV6-5 . CASSYSRGTEQYF TGTGCCAGCAGTTACTCAAGGGGGACCGAGCAGTACTTC
. TRBJ2-5 TRBV7-7 TRBD2 CASSFGLAGTGETQYF TGTGCCAGCAGCTTCGGACTAGCGGGTACCGGGGAGACCCAGTACTTC
few TRBJ1-5 TRBV5-1 . CASSLGGASNQPQHF TGCGCCAGCAGCTTGGGCGGGGCTAGCAATCAGCCCCAGCATTTT
. TRBJ1-6 TRBV4-1 TRBD1 CASSQVAGGFGSYNSPLHF TGCGCCAGCAGCCAAGTTGCAGGGGGTTTCGGGTCCTATAATTCACCCCTCCACTTT
few TRBJ1-5 TRBV5-5 . CASSYQLDQPQHF TGTGCCAGCAGCTACCAGTTGGATCAGCCCCAGCATTTT
few TRBJ1-1 TRBV6-5 TRBD1 CATMEGAGRTEAFF TGTGCCACCATGGAGGGGGCAGGACGGACTGAAGCTTTCTTT
. TRBJ2-7 TRBV6-1 . CASSEALGRAYEQYF TGTGCCAGCAGTGAAGCGCTTGGCAGAGCCTACGAGCAGTACTTC
once TRBJ2-7 TRBV6-5 . CASRKGGPSSYEQYF TGTGCCAGCAGAAAGGGGGGGCCCAGCTCCTACGAGCAGTACTTC
. TRBJ1-1 TRBV29-1 . CSVWGWNTEAFF TGCAGCGTTTGGGGGTGGAACACTGAAGCTTTCTTT
. TRBJ2-7 TRBV30 TRBD1 CAWSQGVEQYF TGTGCCTGGTCCCAGGGGGTCGAGCAGTACTTC
. TRBJ1-1 TRBV30 . CAWSGEQAAEAFF TGTGCCTGGAGTGGAGAGCAGGCCGCTGAAGCTTTCTTT
. TRBJ2-6 TRBV19 . CASSIRVQGANVLTF TGTGCCAGTAGTATACGGGTTCAAGGGGCCAACGTCCTGACTTTC
. TRBJ1-2 TRBV5-1 . CASSLGIWDSYGYTF TGCGCCAGCAGCTTGGGCATCTGGGACTCCTATGGCTACACCTTC
. TRBJ1-5 TRBV6-1 . CASSFGDQPQHF TGTGCCAGCTCCTTTGGGGATCAGCCCCAGCATTTT
. TRBJ1-3 TRBV7-9 . CASSRDSFSGNTIYF TGTGCCAGCAGCCGTGACAGCTTCTCTGGAAACACCATATATTTT
few TRBJ1-1 TRBV6-1 . CASTPRAEAFF TGTGCCAGCACACCTAGGGCTGAAGCTTTCTTT
few TRBJ1-4 TRBV20-1 . CSARVSGGLFF TGCAGTGCTAGAGTTTCAGGAGGCCTGTTTTTT
. TRBJ1-4 TRBV9 TRBD1 CASSGTGWPNEKLFF TGTGCCAGCAGCGGGACAGGGTGGCCTAATGAAAAACTGTTTTTT
. TRBJ1-6 TRBV27 . CASRADSYNSPLHF TGTGCCAGCCGGGCGGATTCCTATAATTCACCCCTCCACTTT
. TRBJ2-1 TRBV29-1 . CSVEGGTEDNEQFF TGCAGCGTTGAAGGGGGAACAGAGGACAATGAGCAGTTCTTC
. TRBJ1-6 TRBV30 . CAWGPGTDSPLHF TGTGCCTGGGGGCCCGGGACGGATTCACCCCTCCACTTT
. TRBJ2-7 TRBV4-1 TRBD2 CASSFQGEGSYEQYF TGCGCCAGCAGCTTTCAAGGGGAGGGCTCCTACGAGCAGTACTTC
once TRBJ2-7 TRBV29-1 TRBD1 CSAKTGGPLGQYF TGCAGCGCTAAGACAGGGGGCCCTTTGGGGCAGTACTTC
. TRBJ1-6 TRBV4-1 . CASSPSGAGGGSPLHF TGCGCCAGCAGCCCCTCTGGGGCGGGAGGGGGTTCACCCCTCCACTTT
. TRBJ2-3 TRBV9 . CASSAGTSDTQYF TGTGCCAGCAGCGCCGGGACGTCGGATACGCAGTATTTT
. TRBJ1-1 TRBV11-3 . CASSYTGGTEAFF TGTGCCAGCAGCTACACAGGCGGAACTGAAGCTTTCTTT
. TRBJ2-2 TRBV5-1 . CASSRTGGVRELFF TGCGCCAGCAGCCGAACTGGGGGTGTCCGGGAGCTGTTTTTT
. TRBJ1-2 TRBV6-5 . CASSYSRGANYGYTF TGTGCCAGCAGTTACTCTCGGGGCGCTAACTATGGCTACACCTTC
. TRBJ1-1 TRBV5-1 TRBD1 CASSLGTGGARVGAFF TGCGCCAGCAGCTTGGGGACAGGGGGCGCAAGGGTTGGGGCTTTCTTT
few TRBJ1-6 TRBV9 . CASSGEGRSPLHF TGTGCCAGCAGCGGGGAGGGTCGATCACCCCTCCACTTT
once TRBJ2-3 TRBV9 TRBD2 CASSEIAGAIRDTQYF TGTGCCAGCAGCGAAATAGCGGGAGCTATTCGGGATACGCAGTATTTT
. TRBJ1-1 TRBV27 . CASSLSQSRINTEAFF TGTGCCAGCAGTTTATCTCAGTCCCGGATAAACACTGAAGCTTTCTTT
. TRBJ1-1 TRBV5-6 . CASSRTATNTEAFF TGTGCCAGCAGCAGAACAGCGACGAACACTGAAGCTTTCTTT
few TRBJ1-5 TRBV15 . CATSRDQEAQHF TGTGCCACCAGCAGAGATCAGGAGGCCCAGCATTTT
. TRBJ2-5 TRBV5-4 . CASSSGTPQETQYF TGTGCCAGCAGCTCCGGGACTCCGCAAGAGACCCAGTACTTC
few TRBJ2-1 TRBV11-2 . CASSSPAQKFF TGTGCCAGCAGCTCCCCGGCGCAGAAGTTCTTC
. TRBJ2-2 TRBV19 . CASSMEGTGELFF TGTGCCAGTAGTATGGAGGGGACCGGGGAGCTGTTTTTT
. TRBJ1-5 TRBV7-9 . CASSVGGWDVSNQPQHF TGTGCCAGCAGCGTTGGCGGGTGGGACGTTAGCAATCAGCCCCAGCATTTT
. TRBJ2-5 TRBV5-6 . CASSPRAQGETQYF TGTGCCAGCAGCCCTAGAGCGCAAGGGGAGACCCAGTACTTC
once TRBJ1-4 TRBV5-1 TRBD1 CASSSGTGSTNEKLFF TGCGCCAGCAGCTCCGGGACAGGGTCAACTAATGAAAAACTGTTTTTT
. TRBJ2-3 TRBV20-1 . CSAGILATQYF TGCAGTGCTGGAATACTAGCAACGCAGTATTTT
. TRBJ1-1 TRBV30 . CARSQANTEAFF TGTGCCCGATCACAGGCTAACACTGAAGCTTTCTTT
. TRBJ2-2 TRBV6-1 . CASSGGPGGGELFF TGTGCCAGCAGTGGCGGGCCCGGGGGAGGGGAGCTGTTTTTT
. TRBJ1-5 TRBV7-8 . CASSLARRQGGNQPQHF TGTGCCAGCAGCTTAGCTCGGCGGCAGGGAGGCAATCAGCCCCAGCATTTT